Following are 7 T cell receptor beta chains from one sample sequenced in a study of cytomegalovirus exposure and HLA in healthy donors. The PCR ran on 60 Vbeta and 13 Jbeta primers. Produced via immunoSEQ multiplex PCR; TCRdb's table is partial and in-frame only. The sample holds fewer than 200,000 clones, approximately 80% seen once. Sequenced sample: PBMCs. The source of these receptors is a female donor in good health and CMV-seronegative.

V gene TRBV30 combines with J gene TRBJ2-5, with D uncertain. Per the germline V gene, CDR1 is GTSNPN and CDR2 is SVGIG (reference sequence). The V end was cut by 3 bases, the J end by 2 bases, with 4 bases between. The CDR3 is 11 amino acids. CDR3 in amino acids: CAWSQQETQYF. The CDR3, as DNA: TGTGCCTGGAGCCAACAAGAGACCCAGTACTTC.

This chain joins TRBV7-9 and TRBJ2-5, with 9 bases fitting TRBD2. The ends lost 3 bases at V and 3 bases at J; junction bases unmatched: 8. The CDR3 is 16 amino acids. The germline gives CDR1 SEHNR, CDR2 FQNEAQ (reference sequence). CDR3 DNA: TGTGCCAGCAGCTTGATAGGCGGGAGGGGCGAAGAGACCCAGTACTTC. Translating it yields CASSLIGGRGEETQYF.

This sequence joins TRBV6-1 and TRBJ1-6; no reliable D call. This CDR3 is built from 18 residues. Between the trimmed V and J ends, which lost 2 bases and 11 bases, there was a span of 25 bases. Germline V gene data show CDR1 as MNHNS and CDR2 as SASEGT. Here the CDR3 reads CASSERVERRVDGAPLHF. For the CDR3, the DNA is TGTGCCAGCAGTGAAAGGGTGGAGAGACGCGTCGACGGGGCACCCCTCCACTTT.

V gene TRBV6-1 combines with J gene TRBJ1-2; 9 bases are a match to TRBD1. The V gene end was trimmed by 5 bases and the J gene end by 5 bases; junction bases not matched to a gene: 3. Germline CDR1 is MNHNS and CDR2 is SASEGT. There are 13 residues in the CDR3. CDR3 bases: TGTGCCAGCAGTCCCGGGACAGGGTATGGCTACACCTTC. This gives the protein CASSPGTGYGYTF.

The chain couples TRBV18 to TRBJ2-2; possible D gene TRBD2, 6 bases. V was pared by 4 bases and J by 1 base, with 10 bases between. The CDR3 covers 15 residues. The germline V gene encodes CDR1 KGHSH and CDR2 LQKENI. Written as DNA, the CDR3 is TGTGCCAGCTCACTATTAGCGGAGAACACCGGGGAGCTGTTTTTT. As protein: CASSLLAENTGELFF.

Comment on this clone: Other nucleotide sequences in the sample specify the same CDR3. The V call is TRBV9, the J call TRBJ2-3, with a weak D call TRBD2 (6 bases). Germline V gene sequence: CDR1 SGDLS, CDR2 YYNGEE. V was cut by 0 bases and J by 0 bases, with 8 bases left in between. The CDR3 extends over 15 amino acids. The DNA for the CDR3 is TGTGCCAGCAGCGTAGAAGGGACTAGCACAGATACGCAGTATTTT. Its translation: CASSVEGTSTDTQYF.

This chain joins TRBV27 and TRBJ2-5; TRBD2 matches 8 bases. This CDR3 has 14 amino acids. Trimming cost V 7 bases and J 9 bases; bases outside gene matches: 13. From germline, CDR1 is MNHEY and CDR2 SMNVEV (reference sequence). The DNA for the CDR3 is TGTGCCAGCACGTGGGCGGGGGGCAGGTTGCCCCAGTACTTC. Translating gives CASTWAGGRLPQYF.